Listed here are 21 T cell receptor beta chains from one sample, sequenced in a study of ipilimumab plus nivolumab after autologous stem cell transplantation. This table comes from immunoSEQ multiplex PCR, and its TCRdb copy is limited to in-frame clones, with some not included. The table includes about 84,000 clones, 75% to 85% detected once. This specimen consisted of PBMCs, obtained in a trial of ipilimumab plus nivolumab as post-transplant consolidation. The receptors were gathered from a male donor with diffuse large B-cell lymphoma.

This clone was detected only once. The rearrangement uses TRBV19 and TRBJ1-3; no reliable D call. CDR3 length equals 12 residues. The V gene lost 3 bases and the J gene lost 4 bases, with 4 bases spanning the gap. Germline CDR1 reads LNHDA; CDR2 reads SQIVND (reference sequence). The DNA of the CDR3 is TGTGCCAGTAGTATGATGGGAAACACCATATATTTT. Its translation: CASSMMGNTIYF. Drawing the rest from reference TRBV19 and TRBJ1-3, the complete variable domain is DGGITQSPKYLFRKEGQNVTLSCEQNLNHDAMYWYRQDPGQGLRLIYYSQIVNDFQKGDIAEGYSVSREKKESFPLTVTSAQKNPTAFYLCASSMMGNTIYFGEGSWLTVV.

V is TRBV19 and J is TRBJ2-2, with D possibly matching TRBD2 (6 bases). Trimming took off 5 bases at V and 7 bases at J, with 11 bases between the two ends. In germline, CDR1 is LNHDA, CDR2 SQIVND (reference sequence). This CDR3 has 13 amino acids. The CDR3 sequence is CASSPQEGGELFF. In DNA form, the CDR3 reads TGTGCCAGTAGTCCGCAGGAGGGCGGGGAGCTGTTTTTT. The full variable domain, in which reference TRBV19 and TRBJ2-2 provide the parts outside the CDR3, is DGGITQSPKYLFRKEGQNVTLSCEQNLNHDAMYWYRQDPGQGLRLIYYSQIVNDFQKGDIAEGYSVSREKKESFPLTVTSAQKNPTAFYLCASSPQEGGELFFGEGSRLTVL.

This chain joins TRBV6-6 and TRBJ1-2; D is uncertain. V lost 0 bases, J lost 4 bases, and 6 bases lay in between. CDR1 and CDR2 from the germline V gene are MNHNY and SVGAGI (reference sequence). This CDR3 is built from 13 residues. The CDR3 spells CASSYSPSYGYTF. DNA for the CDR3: TGTGCCAGCAGTTACTCTCCTAGCTATGGCTACACCTTC.

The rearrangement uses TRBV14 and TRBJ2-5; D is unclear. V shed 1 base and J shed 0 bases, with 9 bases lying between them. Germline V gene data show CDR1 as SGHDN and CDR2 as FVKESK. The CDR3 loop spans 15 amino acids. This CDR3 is CASSQGAAYQETQYF. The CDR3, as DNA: TGTGCCAGCAGCCAAGGTGCGGCGTACCAAGAGACCCAGTACTTC.

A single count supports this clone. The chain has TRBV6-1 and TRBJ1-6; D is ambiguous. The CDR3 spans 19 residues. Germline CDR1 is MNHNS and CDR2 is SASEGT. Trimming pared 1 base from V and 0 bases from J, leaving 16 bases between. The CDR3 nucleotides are TGTGCCAGCAGTGAAGGCACCCTTAGCATGCGCTCCTATAATTCACCCCTCCACTTT. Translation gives CASSEGTLSMRSYNSPLHF.

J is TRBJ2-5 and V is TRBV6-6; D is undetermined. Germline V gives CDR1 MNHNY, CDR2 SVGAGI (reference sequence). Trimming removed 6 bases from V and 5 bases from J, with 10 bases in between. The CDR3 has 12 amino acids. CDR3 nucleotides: TGTGCCAGCAGCCGGGCCGGTGAGACCCAGTACTTC. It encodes CASSRAGETQYF.

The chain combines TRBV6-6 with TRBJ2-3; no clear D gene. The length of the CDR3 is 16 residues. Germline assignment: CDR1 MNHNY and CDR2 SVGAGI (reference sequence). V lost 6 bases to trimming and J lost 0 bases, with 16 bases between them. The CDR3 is CASSLLRPSSTDTQYF. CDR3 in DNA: TGTGCCAGCAGCCTACTCCGACCTTCTAGCACAGATACGCAGTATTTT.

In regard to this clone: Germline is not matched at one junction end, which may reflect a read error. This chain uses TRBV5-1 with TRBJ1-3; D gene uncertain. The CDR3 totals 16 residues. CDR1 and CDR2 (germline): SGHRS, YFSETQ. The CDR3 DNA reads TGCGCCAGCAGCCGCATGGGCTCATCATCTGGAGACACCATATATTTT. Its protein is CASSRMGSSSGDTIYF.

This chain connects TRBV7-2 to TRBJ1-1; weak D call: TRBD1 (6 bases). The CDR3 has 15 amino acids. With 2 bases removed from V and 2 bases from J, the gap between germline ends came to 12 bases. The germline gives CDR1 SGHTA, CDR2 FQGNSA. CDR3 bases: TGTGCCAGCAGCTTACAGGGGCCGCGAAACACTGAAGCTTTCTTT. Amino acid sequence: CASSLQGPRNTEAFF.

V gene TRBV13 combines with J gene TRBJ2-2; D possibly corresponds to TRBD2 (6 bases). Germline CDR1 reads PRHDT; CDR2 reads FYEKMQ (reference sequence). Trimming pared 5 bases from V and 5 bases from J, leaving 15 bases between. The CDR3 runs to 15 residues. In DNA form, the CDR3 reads TGTGCCAGCAGCCTCAAATATCTAGCGACCGGGGAGCTGTTTTTT. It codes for CASSLKYLATGELFF.

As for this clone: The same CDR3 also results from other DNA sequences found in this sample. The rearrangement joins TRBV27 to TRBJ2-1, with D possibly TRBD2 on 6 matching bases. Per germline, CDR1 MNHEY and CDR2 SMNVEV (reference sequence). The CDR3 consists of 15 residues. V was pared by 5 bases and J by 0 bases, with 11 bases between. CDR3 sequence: CASSVPGLSYNEQFF. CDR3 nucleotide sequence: TGTGCCAGCAGTGTCCCGGGACTCTCCTACAATGAGCAGTTCTTC.

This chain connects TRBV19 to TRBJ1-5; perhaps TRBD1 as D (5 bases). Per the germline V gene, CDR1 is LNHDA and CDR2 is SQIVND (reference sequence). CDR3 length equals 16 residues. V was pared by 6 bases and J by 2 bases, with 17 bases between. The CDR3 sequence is CASSNTDKGRNQPQHF. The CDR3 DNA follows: TGTGCCAGTAGCAATACGGACAAGGGGCGCAATCAGCCCCAGCATTTT.

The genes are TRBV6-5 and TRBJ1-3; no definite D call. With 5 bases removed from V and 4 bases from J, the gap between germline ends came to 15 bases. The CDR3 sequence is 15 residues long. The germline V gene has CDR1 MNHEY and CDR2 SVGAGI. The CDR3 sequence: CASSARGVRGNTIYF. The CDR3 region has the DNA TGTGCCAGCAGTGCGCGCGGGGTACGGGGAAACACCATATATTTT.

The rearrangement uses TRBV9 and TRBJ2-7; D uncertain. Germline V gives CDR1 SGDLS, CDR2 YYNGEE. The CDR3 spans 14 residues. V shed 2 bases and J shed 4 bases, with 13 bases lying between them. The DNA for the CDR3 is TGTGCCAGCAGCGTCGCGTGGGAAGGATACGAGCAGTACTTC. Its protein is CASSVAWEGYEQYF.

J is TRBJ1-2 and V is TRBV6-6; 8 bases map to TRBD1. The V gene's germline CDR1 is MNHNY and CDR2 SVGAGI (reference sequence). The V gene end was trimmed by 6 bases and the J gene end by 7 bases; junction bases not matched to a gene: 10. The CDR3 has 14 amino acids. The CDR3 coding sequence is TGTGCCAGCAGGCAGGGACAGGCCGGTGGTGGCTACACCTTC. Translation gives CASRQGQAGGGYTF.

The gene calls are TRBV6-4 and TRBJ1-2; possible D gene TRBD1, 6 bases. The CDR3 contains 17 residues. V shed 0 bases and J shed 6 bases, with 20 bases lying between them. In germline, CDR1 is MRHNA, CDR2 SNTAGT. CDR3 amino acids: CASSDSSNRVSVNGYTF. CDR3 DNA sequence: TGTGCCAGCAGTGACTCGAGTAACAGGGTCAGTGTGAATGGCTACACCTTC.

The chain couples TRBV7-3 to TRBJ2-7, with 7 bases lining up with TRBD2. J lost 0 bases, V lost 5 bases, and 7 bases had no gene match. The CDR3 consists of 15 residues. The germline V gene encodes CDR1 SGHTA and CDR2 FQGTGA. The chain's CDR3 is CASSPNGGSSYEQYF. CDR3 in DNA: TGTGCCAGCAGCCCCAACGGGGGGAGCTCCTACGAGCAGTACTTC.

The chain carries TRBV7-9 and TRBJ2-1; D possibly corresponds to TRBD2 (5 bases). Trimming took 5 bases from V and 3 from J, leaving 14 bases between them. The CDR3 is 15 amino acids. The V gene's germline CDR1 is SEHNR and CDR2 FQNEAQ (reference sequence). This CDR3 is CASSTSSSYYNEQFF. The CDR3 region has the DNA TGTGCCAGCAGCACTTCTAGCAGTTACTACAATGAGCAGTTCTTC. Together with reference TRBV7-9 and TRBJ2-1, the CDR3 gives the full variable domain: DTGVSQNPRHKITKRGQNVTFRCDPISEHNRLYWYRQTLGQGPEFLTYFQNEAQLEKSRLLSDRFSAERPKGSFSTLEIQRTEQGDSAMYLCASSTSSSYYNEQFFGPGTRLTVL.

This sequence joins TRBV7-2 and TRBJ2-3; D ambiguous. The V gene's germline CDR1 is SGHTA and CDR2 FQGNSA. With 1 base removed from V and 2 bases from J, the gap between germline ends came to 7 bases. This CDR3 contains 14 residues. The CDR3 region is CASSLGGYTDTQYF. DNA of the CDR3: TGTGCCAGCAGCTTAGGGGGATACACAGATACGCAGTATTTT.

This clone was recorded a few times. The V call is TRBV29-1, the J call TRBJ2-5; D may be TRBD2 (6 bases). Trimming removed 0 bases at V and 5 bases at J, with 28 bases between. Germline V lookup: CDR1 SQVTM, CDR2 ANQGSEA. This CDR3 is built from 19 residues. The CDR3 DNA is TGCAGCGTTGAAGAGGGACTTTGGCATAGCGAGGGGTTTTATGAGACCCAGTACTTC. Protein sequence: CSVEEGLWHSEGFYETQYF.

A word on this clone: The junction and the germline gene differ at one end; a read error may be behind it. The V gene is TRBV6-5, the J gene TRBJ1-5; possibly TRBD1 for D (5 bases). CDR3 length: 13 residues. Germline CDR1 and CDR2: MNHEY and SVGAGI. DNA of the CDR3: TGTGCCAGCAGGTCGAGGGGCAACCAGCCCCAGCATTTT. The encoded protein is CASRSRGNQPQHF.